Below are 9 T cell receptor beta chains sequenced from a single sample in a study of OX40 agonist ivuxolimab in advanced cancers. Sequencing was performed with immunoSEQ multiplex PCR; in TCRdb, only in-frame clones are kept and a portion is missing. The repertoire has tens of thousands of clones, around 94% of them found once; the top ten carry approximately 10%. The sequencing here drew on CD4+ or CD8+ T cells sorted from blood, taken in a trial of the OX40 agonist ivuxolimab. The receptors come from an adult with an advanced solid tumor such as melanoma, head and neck, liver or kidney cancer.

V usage is TRBV29-1 and J usage is TRBJ1-2; no clear D gene. The CDR3 runs to 11 residues. The V gene's germline CDR1 is SQVTM and CDR2 ANQGSEA. The germline V and J ends were trimmed by 5 bases and 7 bases, with 11 bases remaining between them. DNA of the CDR3: TGCAGCGTTCGGGGAATGGGTGGCTACACCTTC. It yields the protein CSVRGMGGYTF.

CDR3 sequence: CASSLGGSNTEAFF. For the CDR3, the DNA is TGTGCCAGCAGCTTAGGGGGGTCGAACACTGAAGCTTTCTTT. The chain carries TRBV7-6 and TRBJ1-1; a weak D match, TRBD1 (5 bases). Germline V gene data show CDR1 as SGHVS and CDR2 as FNYEAQ. The CDR3 is 14 residues long. V gave up 1 base and J gave up 1 base, with 7 bases separating them.

This chain joins TRBV13 and TRBJ2-1; possibly TRBD1 or TRBD2 for D (6 bases each). The CDR3 consists of 15 residues. The V gene lost 3 bases and the J gene lost 6 bases, with 15 bases spanning the gap. Per germline, CDR1 PRHDT and CDR2 FYEKMQ (reference sequence). CDR3 in DNA: TGTGCCAGCAGCTTGGGGGGCACGGACGGCAATGAGCAGTTCTTC. It yields the protein CASSLGGTDGNEQFF. The whole variable domain, remainder taken from reference TRBV13 and TRBJ2-1, is AAGVIQSPRHLIKEKRETATLKCYPIPRHDTVYWYQQGPGQDPQFLISFYEKMQSDKGSIPDRFSAQQFSDYHSELNMSSLELGDSALYFCASSLGGTDGNEQFFGPGTRLTVL.

A few counts support this clone. The J gene is TRBJ1-5, the V gene TRBV30, with unresolved D. V was trimmed by 5 bases and J by 1 base, leaving 9 bases between them. This CDR3 region has 13 residues. Germline V gene lookup returns CDR1 GTSNPN and CDR2 SVGIG (reference sequence). In DNA form, the CDR3 reads TGTGCCTGGGCCACGGGAAGCAATCAGCCCCAGCATTTT. Translated, it gives CAWATGSNQPQHF.

The rearrangement uses TRBV6-1 and TRBJ1-2; 7 bases fit TRBD1. Germline loops: CDR1 MNHNS, CDR2 SASEGT. The CDR3 spans 16 residues. The junction had 8 bases not matched to a gene; V was cut back by 1 base and J by 3 bases. The CDR3 DNA sequence: TGTGCCAGCAGTGAAGTCCCACAGGGGTCATACTATGGCTACACCTTC. The encoded protein is CASSEVPQGSYYGYTF.

Remarks on this clone: The same CDR3 also results from other DNA sequences found in this sample. The chain couples TRBV7-8 to TRBJ1-2; D unclear. This CDR3 has 13 residues. V was shortened by 5 bases and J by 2 bases, with 9 bases between the two germline ends. CDR1 is SGHVS, CDR2 FQNEAQ, per germline. CDR3 nucleotides: TGTGCCAGCAGCCTGGGCCAAAACTATGGCTACACCTTC. It yields the protein CASSLGQNYGYTF.

The V and J genes are TRBV27 and TRBJ2-7; TRBD1 is a possible D gene (6 bases). Germline V gene data show CDR1 as MNHEY and CDR2 as SMNVEV (reference sequence). V was clipped by 3 bases and J by 3 bases, with 15 bases between them. CDR3 length equals 15 residues. The CDR3 sequence is CASSFNANRDYEQYF. CDR3 in DNA: TGTGCCAGCAGTTTCAACGCAAACAGGGACTACGAGCAGTACTTC.

J is TRBJ2-7 and V is TRBV29-1, with D possibly TRBD1 on 5 matching bases. The CDR3 runs to 14 residues. Germline-derived CDR1 and CDR2 are SQVTM and ANQGSEA. V was shortened by 3 bases and J by 4 bases, with 16 bases between the two germline ends. CDR3 residues: CSVEGRGAIYEQYF. CDR3 coding DNA: TGCAGCGTTGAGGGTAGGGGCGCAATTTACGAGCAGTACTTC.

The chain combines TRBV6-5 with TRBJ2-2, with 10 bases aligning to TRBD1. The CDR3 is 15 residues long. The J segment lost 4 bases and the V segment lost 5 bases, leaving 4 bases of the junction unmatched. Germline-derived CDR1 and CDR2 are MNHEY and SVGAGI. The CDR3 sequence is CASSIDRGPTGELFF. For the CDR3, the DNA is TGTGCCAGCAGTATCGACAGGGGGCCCACCGGGGAGCTGTTTTTT.